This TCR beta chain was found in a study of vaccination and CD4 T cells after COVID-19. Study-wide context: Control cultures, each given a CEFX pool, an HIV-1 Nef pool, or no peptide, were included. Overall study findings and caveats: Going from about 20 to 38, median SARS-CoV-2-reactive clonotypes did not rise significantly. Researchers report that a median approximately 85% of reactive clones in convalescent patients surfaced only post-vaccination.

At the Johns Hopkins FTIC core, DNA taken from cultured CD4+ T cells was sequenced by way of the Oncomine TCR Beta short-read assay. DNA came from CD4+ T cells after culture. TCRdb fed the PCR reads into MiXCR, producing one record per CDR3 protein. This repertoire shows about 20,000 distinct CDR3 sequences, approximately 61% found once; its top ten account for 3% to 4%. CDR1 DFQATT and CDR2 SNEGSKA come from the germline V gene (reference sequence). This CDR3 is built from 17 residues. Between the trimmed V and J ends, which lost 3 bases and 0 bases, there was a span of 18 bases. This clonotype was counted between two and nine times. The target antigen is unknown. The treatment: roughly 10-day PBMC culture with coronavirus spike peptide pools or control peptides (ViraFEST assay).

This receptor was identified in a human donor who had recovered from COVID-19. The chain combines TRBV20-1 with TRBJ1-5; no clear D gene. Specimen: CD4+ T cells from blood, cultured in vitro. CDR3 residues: CSASRAVGMLSNQPQHF. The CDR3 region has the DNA TGCAGTGCTAGTAGGGCTGTGGGGATGCTTAGCAATCAGCCCCAGCATTTT.